The present entry profiles one T cell receptor (beta chain) with its context. Antigen: not known. The data derive from a study of CD8+ T cells in alopecia areata. Study-wide results and limits: Lesional scalp displayed greater clonality than normal scalp, most notably in alopecia totalis/universalis. Against the mouse data, patients shared TCRs less clearly, possibly for HLA reasons.

Germline V gene data show CDR1 as SQVTM and CDR2 as ANQGSEA. Between the trimmed V and J ends, which lost 7 bases and 4 bases, there was a span of 19 bases. The CDR3 is made up of 14 amino acids. This sample's treatment: oral pan-JAK inhibitor, 5-10 mg twice daily. Patients with alopecia areata provided lesional scalp punch biopsies as well as peripheral blood. RNA was isolated and reverse transcribed to cDNA, the sequencing template. Profiling relied on immunoSEQ multiplex PCR, and the TCRdb table lists in-frame clones only, not all of them. The sample includes 65,000 to 75,000 clones, approximately 30% seen only once; the top ten take 15%.

The TCR was taken from a human donor with alopecia areata. Sequenced material: CD8+ T cells sorted from blood, taken at week 4, from a patient treated with tofacitinib. This chain uses TRBV29-1 with TRBJ2-5; D is unresolved. CDR3 sequence reads: CSADGLLPGETQYF. In DNA form, the CDR3 reads TGCAGCGCTGACGGCCTATTACCAGGAGAGACCCAGTACTTC.